The 9 T cell receptor beta chains given below trace back to one sample, sequenced in a study of glioma-infiltrating T cells after dendritic cell vaccination. Generated by immunoSEQ multiplex PCR, the TCRdb table keeps only in-frame clones and is missing some. The repertoire holds about 96,000 clones, around three quarters seen once, with around 6% in the top ten. Source: blood, taken before dendritic cell vaccination. These receptors were collected from a human donor with glioblastoma.

There are a few counts of this clone. This chain joins TRBV10-2 and TRBJ1-1, with 8 bases aligning to TRBD1. CDR3 length equals 16 residues. Germline CDR1 WSHSY, CDR2 SAAADI. V lost 0 bases to trimming and J lost 5 bases; unmatched junction nucleotides: 8. The CDR3 loop reads CASSESPGTGPTEAFF. CDR3 DNA: TGCGCCAGCAGTGAGTCCCCTGGGACAGGACCAACTGAAGCTTTCTTT.

The chain is built from TRBV7-6 and TRBJ2-5; D not certain. The CDR3 loop spans 13 amino acids. Germline V gene data show CDR1 as SGHVS and CDR2 as FNYEAQ. Trimming pared 5 bases from V and 2 bases from J, leaving 9 bases between. CDR3 bases: TGTGCCAGCAGCCACATCACACAAGAGACCCAGTACTTC. It is translated as CASSHITQETQYF.

This clone was seen more than once but under ten times. This chain connects TRBV18 to TRBJ2-1, with 9 bases matching TRBD2. Germline V gene lookup returns CDR1 KGHSH and CDR2 LQKENI. V lost 1 base and J lost 4; bases outside the gene matches: 5. CDR3 length: 16 residues. CDR3 DNA: TGTGCCAGCTCACCACTGGGACTAGCATCGTACAATGAGCAGTTCTTC. The encoded protein is CASSPLGLASYNEQFF.

In the case of this clone: Other DNA sequences in the same sample also yield this CDR3. The rearrangement uses TRBV6-5 and TRBJ1-1, with 8 bases that match TRBD1. This CDR3 contains 14 residues. CDR1 is MNHEY, CDR2 SVGAGI, per germline. The trim removed 2 bases at V and 2 bases at J, leaving 1 base unmatched. CDR3 sequence reads: CASSYGQGNTEAFF. The CDR3 DNA sequence: TGTGCCAGCAGTTACGGACAGGGAAACACTGAAGCTTTCTTT.

V and J are TRBV15 and TRBJ2-5; TRBD1 is a possible D gene (5 bases). The CDR3 is made up of 15 amino acids. Trimming cost V 0 bases and J 2 bases, with 10 bases left between them. CDR1 is LNHNV, CDR2 YYDKDF, per germline (reference sequence). The DNA of the CDR3 is TGTGCCACCAGCAGAGACGGACATTTTCAAGAGACCCAGTACTTC. Its translation is CATSRDGHFQETQYF.

The chain recombines TRBV12-2 with TRBJ1-1; the listed D gene, TRBD1, was not tested against the DNA. TRBV12-2 is a known pseudogene. The CDR3 extends over 17 amino acids. The CDR3 region is CASRLAGRDRANTEAFF. DNA of the CDR3: TGTGCAAGTCGCTTGGCGGGGAGAGACAGGGCTAACACTGAAGCTTTCTTT.

The gene calls are TRBV5-8 and TRBJ1-1; D gene unclear. V lost 4 bases to trimming and J lost 1 base, with 11 bases between them. The CDR3 sequence is 14 residues long. Germline V gene data show CDR1 as SGHTS and CDR2 as YDEGEE. The CDR3 loop is CASSRGIRNTEAFF. Here the CDR3 DNA reads TGTGCCAGCAGCCGAGGGATTCGGAACACTGAAGCTTTCTTT.

This sequence joins TRBV18 and TRBJ2-5; 7 bases match TRBD1. Losses at the gene ends were 0 bases for V and 2 bases for J; bases not matched to a gene: 3. This CDR3 region has 15 residues. Germline CDR1 is KGHSH and CDR2 is LQKENI. CDR3 DNA sequence: TGTGCCAGCTCACCACCGTCACAGGGGCAAGAGACCCAGTACTTC. Translation: CASSPPSQGQETQYF.

V gene TRBV7-3 combines with J gene TRBJ2-6; no reliable D call. The CDR3 sequence is 15 residues long. Germline values: CDR1 SGHTA, CDR2 FQGTGA. V lost 2 bases and J 0 bases, leaving 5 bases between the germline ends. CDR3 sequence reads: CASSLEISGANVLTF. The CDR3 coding sequence is TGTGCCAGCAGCTTAGAGATCTCTGGGGCCAACGTCCTGACTTTC.